What follows are 29 T cell receptor beta chains derived from one specimen sequenced in a study of PD-1 blockade in classical Hodgkin lymphoma. After autologous stem cell transplantation all patients relapsed, and prior brentuximab vedotin exposure differed between cohorts. TCRdb's table, derived via immunoSEQ multiplex PCR, lists solely in-frame clones and lacks some. In the table there are some 16,000 clones, 82% of which are singletons. The sequences come from peripheral blood mononuclear cells (PBMCs), collected before the second cycle of nivolumab. These receptors originate from a human donor with classical Hodgkin lymphoma.

The chain couples TRBV2 to TRBJ1-1; D ambiguous. Germline lookup yields CDR1 SNHLY and CDR2 FYNNEI. V lost 4 bases to trimming and J lost 3 bases, with 9 bases between them. The CDR3 loop spans 13 amino acids. For the CDR3, the DNA is TGTGCCAGCAGTGCCGGGTGGCACACTGAAGCTTTCTTT. The encoded protein is CASSAGWHTEAFF.

This rearrangement joins TRBV5-1 to TRBJ1-2, with 12 bases that match TRBD1. Germline V gene lookup returns CDR1 SGHRS and CDR2 YFSETQ. J gave up 7 bases and V 4 bases, and 5 bases lay outside the gene matches. This CDR3 spans 14 amino acids. In nucleotides, the CDR3 is TGCGCCAGCAGCCTGGGACAGGGGGCGTTTGGCTACACCTTC. Translated: CASSLGQGAFGYTF. Complete variable domain (other parts from reference TRBV5-1 and TRBJ1-2): KAGVTQTPRYLIKTRGQQVTLSCSPISGHRSVSWYQQTPGQGLQFLFEYFSETQRNKGNFPGRFSGRQFSNSRSEMNVSTLELGDSALYLCASSLGQGAFGYTFGSGTRLTVV.

The chain recombines TRBV28 with TRBJ2-7, with TRBD2 matching 8 bases. After removal of 10 bases from V and 7 bases from J, the junction contained 15 bases not matched to a gene. Looked up from germline, CDR1 is MDHEN and CDR2 is SYDVKM. The CDR3 is 14 amino acids. The CDR3 is CATNSGALGKEQYF. In nucleotides, the CDR3 is TGTGCCACCAATAGCGGGGCGCTAGGGAAAGAGCAGTACTTC.

This clone is medium-sized. V gene TRBV4-2 combines with J gene TRBJ1-4; D gene uncertain. The CDR3 consists of 13 residues. With 1 base removed from V and 10 bases from J, the gap between germline ends came to 10 bases. In germline, CDR1 is LGHNA, CDR2 YNFKEQ. The CDR3 is CASSQASDGKLFF. The DNA for the CDR3 is TGTGCCAGCAGCCAAGCATCCGATGGAAAACTGTTTTTT.

DNA of the CDR3: TGTGCCAGCAGTGATCATGAACCACCTACGGCCTACGAGCAGTACTTC. Translating gives CASSDHEPPTAYEQYF. The rearrangement joins TRBV6-1 to TRBJ2-7; D gene unclear. Germline CDR1 MNHNS, CDR2 SASEGT. This CDR3 region has 16 residues. V gave up 3 bases and J gave up 2 bases, with 17 bases separating them.

This rearrangement joins TRBV7-6 to TRBJ2-2; 7 positions agree with TRBD2. Per germline, CDR1 SGHVS and CDR2 FNYEAQ. The J segment lost 6 bases and the V segment lost 8 bases, leaving 12 bases of the junction unmatched. The CDR3 runs to 15 residues. The CDR3 reads CASGSLAGRAGELFF. Written as DNA, the CDR3 is TGTGCCAGCGGTTCTTTGGCTGGGAGGGCCGGGGAGCTGTTTTTT.

The CDR3 DNA sequence: TGTGCCACCAGCAGGATGCGGGGGTATGAAAAACTGTTTTTT. Its translation: CATSRMRGYEKLFF. V usage is TRBV15 and J usage is TRBJ1-4; TRBD1 is a possible D gene (5 bases). The CDR3 is made up of 14 amino acids. The germline CDR1 and CDR2 sequences are LNHNV and YYDKDF (reference sequence). V was trimmed by 3 bases and J by 6 bases, leaving 11 bases between them.

This clone was counted a single time. This chain uses TRBV4-1 with TRBJ1-6; no clear D. The CDR3 is made up of 15 amino acids. Germline V gives CDR1 MGHRA, CDR2 YSYEKL. With 0 bases removed from V and 7 bases from J, the gap between germline ends came to 10 bases. CDR3 nucleotide sequence: TGCGCCAGCAGCCAAGAGGCGGGAGTCAATTCACCCCTCCACTTT. This encodes CASSQEAGVNSPLHF.

The chain couples TRBV15 to TRBJ2-1, with 8 bases identical to TRBD2. Germline-derived CDR1 and CDR2 are LNHNV and YYDKDF (reference sequence). This CDR3 spans 14 amino acids. The J segment lost 5 bases and the V segment lost 7 bases, leaving 7 bases of the junction unmatched. In nucleotides, the CDR3 is TGTGCCACCATGAGCGGGGGCGTCCACAATGAGCAGTTCTTC. This translates into CATMSGGVHNEQFF.

The chain uses TRBV13 and TRBJ1-6, with D unresolved. This CDR3 has 15 amino acids. The germline CDR1 and CDR2 sequences are PRHDT and FYEKMQ (reference sequence). V lost 6 bases and J 7 bases, leaving 16 bases between the germline ends. CDR3 protein: CASRIVKNGNSPLHF. CDR3 DNA sequence: TGTGCCAGCAGAATAGTAAAAAATGGGAATTCACCCCTCCACTTT.

This chain joins TRBV7-8 and TRBJ2-7; 9 bases are a match to TRBD1. This CDR3 is 14 amino acids long. The trim removed 5 bases at V and 2 bases at J, leaving 4 bases unmatched. Germline V gene data show CDR1 as SGHVS and CDR2 as FQNEAQ. The CDR3 DNA sequence: TGTGCCAGCAGCGGGGACAGGGTCGCCTACGAGCAGTACTTC. Its protein product is CASSGDRVAYEQYF.

The chain is built from TRBV4-1 and TRBJ1-1; TRBD1 agrees at 9 bases. Looked up from germline, CDR1 is MGHRA and CDR2 is YSYEKL. V shed 1 base, J shed 3 bases, and the junction held 6 bases outside the gene matches. The CDR3 extends over 16 amino acids. The CDR3 sequence is CASSQGHDRGDTEAFF. The CDR3 DNA is TGCGCCAGCAGCCAAGGTCACGACAGGGGGGACACTGAAGCTTTCTTT.

This clone has only a few counts. The chain links TRBV2 to TRBJ1-6; unclear D gene. The CDR3 spans 14 residues. Germline V gene sequence: CDR1 SNHLY, CDR2 FYNNEI. With 8 bases removed from V and 7 bases from J, the gap between germline ends came to 15 bases. The DNA of the CDR3 is TGTGCCAGCTTTAAGGAGGTTTTGAATTCACCCCTCCACTTT. Translated, it gives CASFKEVLNSPLHF. Looking up the rest from reference TRBV2 and TRBJ1-6 gives the full variable domain: EPEVTQTPSHQVTQMGQEVILRCVPISNHLYFYWYRQILGQKVEFLVSFYNNEISEKSEIFDDQFSVERPDGSNFTLKIRSTKLEDSAMYFCASFKEVLNSPLHFGNGTRLTVT.

This clone is classed as medium-sized. The same CDR3 also results from other DNA sequences found in this sample. This sequence joins TRBV2 and TRBJ2-1; D perhaps matches TRBD2 (6 bases). The CDR3 totals 16 residues. V was clipped by 6 bases and J by 4 bases, with 19 bases between them. Germline assignment: CDR1 SNHLY and CDR2 FYNNEI. CDR3 bases: TGTGCCAGCAGCGAAAGCTCCGGGGGATATTACAATGAGCAGTTCTTC. It is translated as CASSESSGGYYNEQFF.

J is TRBJ1-2 and V is TRBV5-1; a possible D gene is TRBD1 (5 bases). The CDR3 covers 13 residues. Between the trimmed V and J ends, which lost 6 bases and 7 bases, there was a span of 16 bases. Germline values: CDR1 SGHRS, CDR2 YFSETQ. This chain's CDR3 is CASTLDTGVGYTF. The CDR3 DNA reads TGCGCCAGCACCTTAGACACGGGGGTTGGCTACACCTTC.

This clone has more than one count but fewer than ten. This chain uses TRBV5-1 with TRBJ2-2; TRBD1 matches 9 bases. The V and J ends lost 0 bases and 6 bases, in that order; junction bases with no gene match: 9. Germline loops: CDR1 SGHRS, CDR2 YFSETQ. The CDR3 loop spans 17 amino acids. The CDR3 DNA reads as TGCGCCAGCAGCTTGGATCTACCGGGACAGGGTGCCGGGGAGCTGTTTTTT. It codes for CASSLDLPGQGAGELFF.

The chain couples TRBV7-2 to TRBJ1-3; D perhaps matches TRBD1 (6 bases). Trimming shortened V by 5 bases and J by 2 bases, and 16 bases separated the two germline ends. The CDR3 is made up of 16 amino acids. The germline V gene encodes CDR1 SGHTA and CDR2 FQGNSA. The CDR3 here is CASSPRLGTPGNTIYF. The CDR3 coding sequence is TGTGCCAGCAGCCCTCGACTCGGGACACCTGGAAACACCATATATTTT.

The V and J genes are TRBV19 and TRBJ2-7; 7 bases map to TRBD1. Germline V gene lookup returns CDR1 LNHDA and CDR2 SQIVND (reference sequence). The V and J ends lost 5 bases and 6 bases, in that order; junction bases with no gene match: 4. There are 12 residues in the CDR3. Here the CDR3 reads CASSATGVEQYF. As DNA, the CDR3 is TGTGCCAGTAGTGCAACAGGGGTCGAGCAGTACTTC.

This clone was seen more than once but under ten times. The gene calls are TRBV28 and TRBJ1-3, with 7 bases that match TRBD1. V was clipped by 3 bases and J by 0 bases; unmatched bases: 11. The CDR3 totals 18 residues. Germline-derived CDR1 and CDR2 are MDHEN and SYDVKM. The CDR3 DNA is TGTGCCAGCAGTTTTGCCGGGACAGCTCTTCACTCTGGAAACACCATATATTTT. It specifies CASSFAGTALHSGNTIYF.

The J gene is TRBJ1-2, the V gene TRBV4-3; 7 bases match TRBD1. The length of the CDR3 is 14 residues. With V trimmed by 3 bases and J by 9 bases, 10 bases remained unmatched. CDR1 and CDR2 from the germline V gene are LGHNA and YSLEER. CDR3 loop: CASSHTGAGARYTF. The CDR3 bases are TGCGCCAGCAGCCACACAGGGGCGGGTGCGCGCTACACCTTC.

The chain recombines TRBV27 with TRBJ1-2; no firm D call. The germline gives CDR1 MNHEY, CDR2 SMNVEV (reference sequence). The CDR3 length is 15 residues. V was cut by 7 bases and J by 2 bases, with 17 bases left in between. CDR3 amino acids: CASKERAAQNYGYTF. The CDR3 DNA is TGTGCCAGCAAGGAGCGGGCGGCACAAAACTATGGCTACACCTTC.

The CDR3 DNA is TGTGCCAGCAGCTTTTCAGCGCGACCGGACACTGAAGCTTTCTTT. Translating gives CASSFSARPDTEAFF. This rearrangement joins TRBV7-6 to TRBJ1-1; D unresolved. Trimming removed 3 bases from V and 3 bases from J, with 14 bases in between. The CDR3 runs 15 residues. Looked up from germline, CDR1 is SGHVS and CDR2 is FNYEAQ.

The chain combines TRBV5-5 with TRBJ1-5, with a weak D call TRBD1 (6 bases). Trimming pared 2 bases from V and 2 bases from J, leaving 8 bases between. Germline loops: CDR1 SGHKS, CDR2 YYEKEE (reference sequence). The CDR3 length is 14 residues. The CDR3 here is CASSFNRGNQPQHF. CDR3 in DNA: TGTGCCAGCAGCTTCAACAGGGGCAATCAGCCCCAGCATTTT.

The rearrangement links TRBV7-3 to TRBJ1-2; no clear D gene. V dropped 0 bases and J dropped 8 bases, with 10 bases sitting between them. There are 13 residues in the CDR3. Germline values: CDR1 SGHTA, CDR2 FQGTGA. The CDR3 sequence: CASSLTAGGGYTF. The CDR3 bases are TGTGCCAGCAGCTTAACTGCAGGCGGAGGCTACACCTTC.

The chain uses TRBV5-4 and TRBJ1-5; TRBD1 is a possible D gene (5 bases). There are 15 residues in the CDR3. Germline CDR1 reads SGHNT; CDR2 reads YYREEE (reference sequence). V was trimmed by 4 bases and J by 8 bases, leaving 19 bases between them. CDR3 bases: TGTGCCAGCAGCGCGGGACCGGGAGGAGGGAAGCCCCAGCATTTT. As protein: CASSAGPGGGKPQHF.

The CDR3 sequence: CASSDFGGGQRYSSYEQYF. DNA of the CDR3: TGTGCCAGCAGTGACTTCGGCGGGGGGCAGAGGTATAGCTCCTACGAGCAGTACTTC. The chain is built from TRBV6-1 and TRBJ2-7; 8 nucleotides align to TRBD2. There are 19 residues in the CDR3. CDR1 is MNHNS and CDR2 is SASEGT in the germline V gene. V gave up 3 bases and J gave up 0 bases; unmatched junction bases: 16.

The chain recombines TRBV18 with TRBJ2-7, with 8 bases lining up with TRBD1. Germline-derived CDR1 and CDR2 are KGHSH and LQKENI. After removal of 2 bases from V and 4 bases from J, the junction contained 7 bases not matched to a gene. CDR3 length: 15 residues. CDR3 amino acids: CASSPSRDRTYEQYF. The CDR3, as DNA: TGTGCCAGCTCACCATCCCGGGACAGGACGTACGAGCAGTACTTC.

This chain joins TRBV27 and TRBJ2-1; either TRBD1 or TRBD2 may supply D (6 bases each). V shed 3 bases and J shed 14 bases, with 14 bases lying between them. CDR1 is MNHEY and CDR2 is SMNVEV in the germline V gene (reference sequence). The CDR3 is made up of 12 amino acids. The CDR3 DNA reads TGTGCCAGCAGTTTCCCTAAGGGGGGCGAGTTCTTC. This sequence encodes CASSFPKGGEFF.

V is TRBV5-1 and J is TRBJ2-3; 9 nucleotides agree with TRBD2. CDR1 is SGHRS and CDR2 is YFSETQ in the germline V gene. J was trimmed by 6 bases and V by 4 bases; bases with no gene match: 9. This CDR3 is built from 15 residues. The CDR3 sequence is CASSGGGANSDTQYF. CDR3 bases: TGCGCCAGCAGCGGCGGGGGGGCTAATTCGGATACGCAGTATTTT.